This is a list of T cell receptor beta chains from one sample in a study of blood T cell repertoires in COVID-19. TCRdb's table, derived via immunoSEQ multiplex PCR, lists solely in-frame clones and lacks some. There are approximately 89,000 clones in the sample; about 80% occur only once, and around a fifth lies in the top ten. The source material was peripheral blood. All receptors derive from a human donor in a cohort sampled during active COVID-19. The CDR3 runs from the conserved cysteine through the conserved F or W. Each record gives: V gene, D gene, clone size, J gene, CDR3 DNA, CDR3 protein. The D gene is left open where the match is weak. Expanded clones get a size class; other rows say once, few or many, or leave the size out.

>TRBV6-1|.|.|TRBJ2-1
TGTGCCAGCAGTGAAATCGCAGGGAGGTACAATGAGCAGTTCTTC
CASSEIAGRYNEQFF
>TRBV5-6|TRBD1|.|TRBJ2-3
TGTGCCAGCAGCGCCAGGGGGCTTACAGATACGCAGTATTTT
CASSARGLTDTQYF
>TRBV6-4|TRBD2|.|TRBJ2-1
TGTGCCAGCAGCGCGGGACTAGCGGGAAACAATGAGCAGTTCTTC
CASSAGLAGNNEQFF
>TRBV9|.|.|TRBJ2-5
TGTGCCAGCAGCCCCACAGGAGACCAAGAGACCCAGTACTTC
CASSPTGDQETQYF
>TRBV6-5|.|.|TRBJ1-2
TGTGCCAGCAGTACCCGGACGGGAGACTATGGCTACACCTTC
CASSTRTGDYGYTF
>TRBV5-1|.|.|TRBJ2-7
TGCGCCAGCAGCTTGAACAGGGTCTCCTACGAGCAGTACTTC
CASSLNRVSYEQYF
>TRBV18|TRBD1|few|TRBJ2-7
TGTGCCAGCTCAATATCGACAGGGTATGAGGTCGAGCAGTACTTC
CASSISTGYEVEQYF
>TRBV28|TRBD1|.|TRBJ1-2
TGTGCCAGCAGTTGGGGACAGCTGGGTGGCTACACCTTC
CASSWGQLGGYTF
>TRBV5-4|.|.|TRBJ2-7
TGTGCCAGCAGCTTGCGGGGAGGCGCCTACGAGCAGTACTTC
CASSLRGGAYEQYF
>TRBV12-3/TRBV12-4|.|.|TRBJ1-5
TGTGCCAGCAGCATCGGGGGGGATCAGCCCCAGCATTTT
CASSIGGDQPQHF
>TRBV7-3|.|few|TRBJ1-1
TGTGCCAGCAGTCCGGGACACTTGAACACTGAAGCTTTCTTT
CASSPGHLNTEAFF
>TRBV28|TRBD1|.|TRBJ1-3
TGTGCCAGCAGCCCGACAGGGGGCTCTGGAAACACCATATATTTT
CASSPTGGSGNTIYF
>TRBV10-1|.|few|TRBJ1-6
TGCGCCAGCAGTGACAGGGCAAATTCACCCCTCCACTTT
CASSDRANSPLHF
>TRBV25-1|TRBD1|.|TRBJ2-5
TGTGCCAGCAGCCCCGCGACAGGGGGGGAGACCCAGTACTTC
CASSPATGGETQYF
>TRBV19|.|few|TRBJ2-7
TGTGCCAGTAGCCCGACAGACGACTACGAGCAGTACTTC
CASSPTDDYEQYF
>TRBV4-2|.|.|TRBJ1-1
TGTGCCAGCAGCCAAGAGAGAACTTTCTTT
CASSQERTFF
>TRBV28|.|.|TRBJ1-1
TGTGCCAGCAGCCTTACGGGTTCTAACACTGAAGCTTTCTTT
CASSLTGSNTEAFF
>TRBV19|TRBD1|.|TRBJ2-7
TGTGCCAGTACTCTTTCAAGTGGGACAGGACACTACGAGCAGTACTTC
CASTLSSGTGHYEQYF
>TRBV12-3/TRBV12-4|.|.|TRBJ1-2
TGTGCCAGCACCATAGCCTCTAACTATGGCTACACCTTC
CASTIASNYGYTF
>TRBV28|.|few|TRBJ1-3
TGTGCCAGCAGACCCTCCGAGGACACCATATATTTT
CASRPSEDTIYF
>TRBV6-1|.|once|TRBJ1-1
TGTGCCAGCAGTGACGGGAGGGGCACTGAAGCTTTCTTT
CASSDGRGTEAFF
>TRBV27|.|.|TRBJ2-7
TGTGCCAGCAGTTTATCGAGCAGGGAACCCTACGAGCAGTACTTC
CASSLSSREPYEQYF
>TRBV5-3|.|.|TRBJ1-1
TGTGCCAGAAGCGCGACTGGACTGTTGAACACTGAAGCTTTCTTT
CARSATGLLNTEAFF
>TRBV28|TRBD1|.|TRBJ2-7
TGTGCCAGCATAGGACAGGGGGGGGCCTACGAGCAGTACTTC
CASIGQGGAYEQYF
>TRBV19|TRBD1|.|TRBJ2-2
TGTGCCACCCAGACAGGGCCCAGGAACACCGGGGAGCTGTTTTTT
CATQTGPRNTGELFF
>TRBV4-2|TRBD2|.|TRBJ2-5
TGTGCCAGCAGCCACCGGGCTAGCGGGAGTCCGGAGACCCAGTACTTC
CASSHRASGSPETQYF
>TRBV11-3|.|.|TRBJ2-1
TGTGCCAGCAGCTTAGTTTCGGGTGATGAGCAGTTCTTC
CASSLVSGDEQFF
>TRBV6-6|.|.|TRBJ1-1
TGTGCCAGCAGTTATCGAGTCACTGAAGCTTTCTTT
CASSYRVTEAFF
>TRBV7-8|TRBD2|.|TRBJ2-1
TGTGCCAGCAGCTTTTTAAGGACTAGCGGTCGATCCAGCTACAATGAGCAGTTCTTC
CASSFLRTSGRSSYNEQFF
>TRBV28|.|.|TRBJ1-1
TGTGCCAGCAGCCCCCTCAGGATAGTCGCTTTCTTT
CASSPLRIVAFF
>TRBV3-1/TRBV3-2|TRBD1|few|TRBJ1-3
TGTGCCAGCAGTAAAGTGGACAGGGGCGGAAACACCATATATTTT
CASSKVDRGGNTIYF
>TRBV9|.|.|TRBJ2-5
TGTGCCAGCAGCGTAGAAGGTCGTCTGAGGTCCCAAGAGACCCAGTACTTC
CASSVEGRLRSQETQYF
>TRBV7-3|.|.|TRBJ1-5
TGTGCCAGCAGCTACGACGGGGATCAGCCCCAGCATTTT
CASSYDGDQPQHF
>TRBV25-1|TRBD1|.|TRBJ1-4
TGTGCCAGCAGAACCAGGGGGTCTGAAAAACTGTTTTTT
CASRTRGSEKLFF